The 8 T cell receptor beta chains below come from one sample, sequenced in a study of blood T cells in healthy people across ages (dated by TCRdb to the mid-2010s). Libraries were made using 5' RACE. Instrument on record: Illumina HiSeq 2500. The second PCR ran for about 6 to 11 cycles and used a J-beta primer mix along with a sample-barcoded 5' primer. TCRdb redid the processing of the public reads, applying fastp at Q25 and MiXCR, and retained in-frame beta chains. Each entry is one CDR3 protein sequence, shown with its most common DNA and genes. For this sample the table gives over 600,000 distinct CDR3 sequences, of which more than 55% were detected only once. The ten largest clones add up to roughly 25% of the sample. The sample was blood. The source of these receptors is a man aged 40-50 years in good health.

The chain couples TRBV7-6 to TRBJ2-7; 8 bases are shared with TRBD2. Germline values: CDR1 SGHVS, CDR2 FNYEAQ. CDR3 size: 14 residues. Losses at the gene ends were 2 bases for V and 6 bases for J; bases not matched to a gene: 6. The CDR3 region has the DNA TGTGCCAGCAGCTTAAGAGCGGGAGATGGCGAGCAGTACTTC. Translated, it gives CASSLRAGDGEQYF.

This sequence joins TRBV3-1 and TRBJ1-2; D is uncertain. Germline V gene sequence: CDR1 LGHDT, CDR2 YNNKEL (reference sequence). V was trimmed by 0 bases and J by 3 bases, leaving 2 bases between them. The CDR3 loop spans 12 amino acids. This CDR3 reads CASSQEHYGYTF. For the CDR3, the DNA is TGTGCCAGCAGCCAAGAGCACTATGGCTACACCTTC.

This chain links TRBV7-2 with TRBJ2-3, with TRBD1 matching over 10 bases. The V segment lost 1 base and the J segment 6 bases; nucleotides outside the gene matches: 16. CDR3 length: 19 residues. Per germline, CDR1 SGHTA and CDR2 FQGNSA. CDR3 protein: CASSLGSGQGPPGWDTQYF. In nucleotides, the CDR3 is TGTGCCAGCAGCTTAGGGTCGGGACAGGGGCCACCGGGCTGGGATACGCAGTATTTT.

The V and J genes are TRBV9 and TRBJ1-2, with 7 bases identical to TRBD1. CDR3 length: 17 residues. CDR1 and CDR2 (germline): SGDLS, YYNGEE. V shed 3 bases, J shed 4 bases, and the junction held 15 bases outside the gene matches. The CDR3 DNA follows: TGTGCCAGCAGCGGCGCCGGGACAGTTGGGACTAGCTATGGCTACACCTTC. It specifies CASSGAGTVGTSYGYTF.

In DNA form, the CDR3 reads TGTGCCAGCAGCCCAGCGAACACCGGGGAGCTGTTTTTT. Protein product: CASSPANTGELFF. The gene calls are TRBV7-9 and TRBJ2-2; no clear D. Trimming left V 5 bases short and J 0 bases short, with 4 bases between. The germline CDR1 and CDR2 sequences are SEHNR and FQNEAQ (reference sequence). The CDR3 is made up of 13 amino acids.

This clonotype was observed many times. The chain joins TRBV24-1 to TRBJ2-3; D is perhaps TRBD1 (6 bases). V was trimmed by 6 bases and J by 10 bases, leaving 10 bases between them. Germline lookup yields CDR1 KGHDR and CDR2 SFDVKD. The CDR3 runs to 11 residues. The CDR3 nucleotides are TGTGCCACCAGTCCAGGGGAACCGCAGTATTTT. It yields the protein CATSPGEPQYF.

V usage is TRBV4-2 and J usage is TRBJ2-5, with a possible D match to TRBD1 (6 bases). Germline CDR1 LGHNA, CDR2 YNFKEQ. The CDR3 is 17 residues long. V gave up 4 bases and J gave up 2 bases, with 20 bases separating them. The CDR3 region has the DNA TGTGCCAGCAGCCCCGGCATATTCGAGGGGGTTCAAGAGACCCAGTACTTC. This encodes CASSPGIFEGVQETQYF.

This clonotype was seen just once. This sequence joins TRBV20-1 and TRBJ2-1, with a weak D call TRBD1 (7 bases). Germline CDR1 DFQATT, CDR2 SNEGSKA (reference sequence). The CDR3 is made up of 17 amino acids. Trimming took 3 bases from V and 10 from J, leaving 28 bases between them. In DNA form, the CDR3 reads TGCAGTGCTAGCATATCGGAGCCAGGGGGGTTTTGGGTGGAGCAGTTCTTC. Its translation: CSASISEPGGFWVEQFF.